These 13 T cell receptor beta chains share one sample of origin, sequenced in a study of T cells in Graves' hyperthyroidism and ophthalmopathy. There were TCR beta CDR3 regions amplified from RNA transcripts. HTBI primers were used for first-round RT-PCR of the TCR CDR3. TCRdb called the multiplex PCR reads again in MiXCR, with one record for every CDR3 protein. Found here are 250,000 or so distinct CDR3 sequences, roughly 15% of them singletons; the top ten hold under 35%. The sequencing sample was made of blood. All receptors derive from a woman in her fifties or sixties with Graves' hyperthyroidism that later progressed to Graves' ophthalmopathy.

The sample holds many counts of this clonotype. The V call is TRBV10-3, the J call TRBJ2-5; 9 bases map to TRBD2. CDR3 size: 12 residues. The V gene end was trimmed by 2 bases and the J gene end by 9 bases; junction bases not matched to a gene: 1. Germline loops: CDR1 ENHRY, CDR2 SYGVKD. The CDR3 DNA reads TGTGCCATCAGTGAGGCGGGAGGGCCCCAGTACTTC. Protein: CAISEAGGPQYF.

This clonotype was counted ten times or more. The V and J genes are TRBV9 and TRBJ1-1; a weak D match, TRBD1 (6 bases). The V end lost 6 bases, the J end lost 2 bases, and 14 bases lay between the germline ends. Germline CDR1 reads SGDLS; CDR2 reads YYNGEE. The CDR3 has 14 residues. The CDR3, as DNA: TGTGCCAGCACCCCGGACAGAACTAACACTGAAGCTTTCTTT. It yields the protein CASTPDRTNTEAFF.

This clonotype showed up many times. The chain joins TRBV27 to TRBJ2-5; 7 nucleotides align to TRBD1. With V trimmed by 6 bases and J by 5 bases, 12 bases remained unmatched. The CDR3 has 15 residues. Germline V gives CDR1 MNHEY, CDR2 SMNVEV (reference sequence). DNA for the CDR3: TGTGCCAGCAGGGTCGGGAAGGGGGCATGGGAGACCCAGTACTTC. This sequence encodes CASRVGKGAWETQYF.

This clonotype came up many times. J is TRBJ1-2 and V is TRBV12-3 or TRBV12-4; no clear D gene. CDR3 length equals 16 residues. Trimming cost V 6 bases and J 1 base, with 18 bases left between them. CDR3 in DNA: TGTGCCAGCAGCCCCTTTCGGAGGGTCTATAACTATGGCTACACCTTC. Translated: CASSPFRRVYNYGYTF.

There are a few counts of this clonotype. CDR3 residues: CASSLGTGGVRGTEAFF. The CDR3 DNA follows: TGTGCCAGCAGCTTAGGGACAGGGGGCGTGCGTGGAACTGAAGCTTTCTTT. This chain uses TRBV7-9 with TRBJ1-1, with TRBD1 identical over 11 bases. V was pared by 1 base and J by 5 bases, with 9 bases of the junction left unmatched. The CDR3 length is 17 residues. CDR1 is SEHNR and CDR2 is FQNEAQ in the germline V gene (reference sequence).

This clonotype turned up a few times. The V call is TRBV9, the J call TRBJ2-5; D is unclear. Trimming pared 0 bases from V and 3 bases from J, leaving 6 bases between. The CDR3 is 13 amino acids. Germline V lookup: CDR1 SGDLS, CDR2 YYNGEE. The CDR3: CASSVGLEETQYF. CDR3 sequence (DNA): TGTGCCAGCAGCGTAGGATTGGAAGAGACCCAGTACTTC.

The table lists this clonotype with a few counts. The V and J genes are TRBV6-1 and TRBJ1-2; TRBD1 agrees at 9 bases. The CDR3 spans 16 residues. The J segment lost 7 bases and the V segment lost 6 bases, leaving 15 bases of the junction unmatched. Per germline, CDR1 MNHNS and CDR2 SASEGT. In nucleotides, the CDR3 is TGTGCCAGCAGCCGTCCCTCGGGCGGGGACAGGGCTGGCTACACCTTC. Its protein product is CASSRPSGGDRAGYTF.

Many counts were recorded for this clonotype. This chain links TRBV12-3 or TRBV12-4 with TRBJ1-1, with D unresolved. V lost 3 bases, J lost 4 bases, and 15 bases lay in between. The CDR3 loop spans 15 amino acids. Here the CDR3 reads CASSFGLRRGTEAFF. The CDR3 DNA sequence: TGTGCCAGCAGTTTTGGGTTGAGGCGAGGCACTGAAGCTTTCTTT.

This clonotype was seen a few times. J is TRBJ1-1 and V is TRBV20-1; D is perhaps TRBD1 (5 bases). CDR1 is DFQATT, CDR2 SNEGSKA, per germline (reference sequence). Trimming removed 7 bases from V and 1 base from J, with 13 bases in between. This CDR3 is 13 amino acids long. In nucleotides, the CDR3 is TGCAGTGTAAGTGACAGCGCGAACACTGAAGCTTTCTTT. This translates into CSVSDSANTEAFF.

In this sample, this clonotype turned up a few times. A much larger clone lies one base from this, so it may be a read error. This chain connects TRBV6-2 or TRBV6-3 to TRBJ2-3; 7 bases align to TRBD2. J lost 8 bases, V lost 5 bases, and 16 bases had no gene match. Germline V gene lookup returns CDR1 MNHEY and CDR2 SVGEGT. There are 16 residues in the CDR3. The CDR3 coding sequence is TGTGCCAGCAGTGGACATGCTAGCGGACCAAGAGGTACGCAGTATTTT. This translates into CASSGHASGPRGTQYF.

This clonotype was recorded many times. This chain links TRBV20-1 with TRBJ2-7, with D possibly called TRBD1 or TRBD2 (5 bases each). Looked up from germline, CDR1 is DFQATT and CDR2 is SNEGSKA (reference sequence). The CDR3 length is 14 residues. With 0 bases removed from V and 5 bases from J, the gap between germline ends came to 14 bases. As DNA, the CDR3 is TGCAGTGCTAGAGATAGTTGGGGGTTGGACGAGCAGTACTTC. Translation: CSARDSWGLDEQYF.

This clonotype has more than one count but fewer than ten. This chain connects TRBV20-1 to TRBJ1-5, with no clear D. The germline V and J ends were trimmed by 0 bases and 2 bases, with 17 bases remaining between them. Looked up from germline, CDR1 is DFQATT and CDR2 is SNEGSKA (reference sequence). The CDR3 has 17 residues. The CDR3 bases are TGCAGTGCTAGAGATCCGTTATTAAGAGAGGGCAATCAGCCCCAGCATTTT. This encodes CSARDPLLREGNQPQHF.

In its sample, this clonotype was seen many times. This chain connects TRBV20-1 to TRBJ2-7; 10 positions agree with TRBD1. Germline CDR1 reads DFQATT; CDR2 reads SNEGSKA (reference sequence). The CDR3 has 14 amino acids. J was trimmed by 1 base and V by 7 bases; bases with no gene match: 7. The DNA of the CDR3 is TGCAGTGTAAGAAGGACAGGGGGATCCTACGAGCAGTACTTC. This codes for CSVRRTGGSYEQYF.